Listed below are T cell receptor beta chains from one sample, sequenced in a study of HIV-infected patients and healthy controls. Each CDR3 protein gets one entry after TCRdb re-called the 5' RACE reads with MiXCR. The sample yields about 16,000 distinct CDR3 sequences, 9% to 9.5% seen once. The sample comprised blood. These receptors came from an adult in good health. The CDR3 runs from the conserved cysteine through the conserved F or W. D genes are given only for firm matches. Rows give clone size only sometimes, using once, few, many, or a class for an expanded clone.

CDR3aa: CASSQEQGFGIKYNEQFF; CDR3nt: TGCGCCAGCAGCCAAGAACAGGGGTTTGGGATCAAGTACAATGAGCAGTTCTTC; j_gene: TRBJ2-1; v_gene: TRBV4-1; d_gene: TRBD1; abundance: medium-sized
CDR3aa: CASSQGAGKAGNTIYF; CDR3nt: TGCGCCAGCAGCCAAGGGGCGGGGAAGGCTGGAAACACCATATATTTT; j_gene: TRBJ1-3; v_gene: TRBV4-3; d_gene: NA; abundance: many
CDR3aa: CSVEWSSDQETQYF; CDR3nt: TGCAGCGTTGAATGGTCGTCAGACCAAGAGACCCAGTACTTC; j_gene: TRBJ2-5; v_gene: TRBV29-1; d_gene: NA; abundance: many
CDR3aa: CASIDYRGKMNTEAFF; CDR3nt: TGTGCCAGTATCGATTACAGGGGGAAGATGAACACTGAAGCTTTCTTT; j_gene: TRBJ1-1; v_gene: TRBV19; d_gene: TRBD1; abundance: medium-sized
CDR3aa: CASSPPPGGLAANEQFF; CDR3nt: TGTGCCAGCAGCCCCCCCCCGGGGGGACTAGCCGCGAATGAGCAGTTCTTC; j_gene: TRBJ2-1; v_gene: TRBV7-2; d_gene: TRBD2; abundance: medium-sized
CDR3aa: CASSLGQGPSGTDTQYF; CDR3nt: TGTGCCAGCAGCCTAGGACAGGGACCATCCGGCACAGATACGCAGTATTTT; j_gene: TRBJ2-3; v_gene: TRBV7-9; d_gene: TRBD1; abundance: few
CDR3aa: CASSIWAAISTDTQYF; CDR3nt: TGTGCCAGTAGTATCTGGGCCGCAATTAGCACAGATACGCAGTATTTT; j_gene: TRBJ2-3; v_gene: TRBV19; d_gene: NA; abundance: NA
CDR3aa: CASSVGYSPYTEAFF; CDR3nt: TGTGCCAGCAGCGTAGGTTACAGCCCGTACACTGAAGCTTTCTTT; j_gene: TRBJ1-1; v_gene: TRBV9; d_gene: NA; abundance: medium-sized
CDR3aa: CASRPLTLAGGPGNEQFF; CDR3nt: TGCGCCAGCAGACCCCTCACCCTAGCGGGAGGGCCGGGGAATGAGCAGTTCTTC; j_gene: TRBJ2-1; v_gene: TRBV5-1; d_gene: TRBD2; abundance: many
CDR3aa: CASSERGSVADTQYF; CDR3nt: TGTGCCAGCAGTGAAAGGGGGAGTGTGGCAGATACGCAGTATTTT; j_gene: TRBJ2-3; v_gene: TRBV25-1; d_gene: NA; abundance: NA
CDR3aa: CSASSLADVTDTQYF; CDR3nt: TGCAGTGCTAGTTCCCTAGCGGACGTCACAGATACGCAGTATTTT; j_gene: TRBJ2-3; v_gene: TRBV20-1; d_gene: TRBD2; abundance: many
CDR3aa: CAWKKGTQETQYF; CDR3nt: TGTGCCTGGAAGAAGGGGACACAAGAGACCCAGTACTTC; j_gene: TRBJ2-5; v_gene: TRBV30; d_gene: NA; abundance: many
CDR3aa: CASSLVQLTSNQPQHF; CDR3nt: TGTGCCAGCAGTTTAGTGCAACTCACTAGCAATCAGCCCCAGCATTTT; j_gene: TRBJ1-5; v_gene: TRBV12-3/TRBV12-4; d_gene: NA; abundance: NA
CDR3aa: CASSEPQGAFF; CDR3nt: TGTGCCAGCAGTGAGCCCCAGGGAGCTTTCTTT; j_gene: TRBJ1-1; v_gene: TRBV2; d_gene: NA; abundance: many
CDR3aa: CASGQLYNSPLHF; CDR3nt: TGTGCCAGCGGACAGCTATATAATTCACCCCTCCACTTT; j_gene: TRBJ1-6; v_gene: TRBV25-1; d_gene: NA; abundance: many
CDR3aa: CSGGAPLNTEAFF; CDR3nt: TGCAGCGGGGGGGCCCCCTTGAACACTGAAGCTTTCTTT; j_gene: TRBJ1-1; v_gene: TRBV20-1; d_gene: NA; abundance: many
CDR3aa: CASSNTGRPSTDTQYF; CDR3nt: TGCGCCAGCAGTAATACCGGACGCCCTAGCACAGATACGCAGTATTTT; j_gene: TRBJ2-3; v_gene: TRBV5-1; d_gene: NA; abundance: few
CDR3aa: CASSLRTSGKGDEQFF; CDR3nt: TGTGCCAGCAGCTTGCGGACTAGCGGGAAAGGGGATGAGCAGTTCTTC; j_gene: TRBJ2-1; v_gene: TRBV7-2; d_gene: TRBD2; abundance: many
CDR3aa: CASRKIVASGNTIYF; CDR3nt: TGTGCCAGCAGGAAAATAGTAGCCTCTGGAAACACCATATATTTT; j_gene: TRBJ1-3; v_gene: TRBV2; d_gene: NA; abundance: NA
CDR3aa: CSVDEVKNTEAFF; CDR3nt: TGCAGCGTTGATGAGGTGAAGAACACTGAAGCTTTCTTT; j_gene: TRBJ1-1; v_gene: TRBV29-1; d_gene: NA; abundance: medium-sized
CDR3aa: CASSPTPSTDTQYF; CDR3nt: TGCGCCAGCAGCCCGACTCCTAGCACAGATACGCAGTATTTT; j_gene: TRBJ2-3; v_gene: TRBV5-1; d_gene: NA; abundance: many
CDR3aa: CASRFSGGISTDTQYF; CDR3nt: TGTGCCAGCAGATTCTCGGGAGGGATTAGCACAGATACGCAGTATTTT; j_gene: TRBJ2-3; v_gene: TRBV12-3/TRBV12-4; d_gene: TRBD2; abundance: NA
CDR3aa: CASSNYNYGYTF; CDR3nt: TGTGCCAGTAGTAATTATAACTATGGCTACACCTTC; j_gene: TRBJ1-2; v_gene: TRBV19; d_gene: NA; abundance: NA
CDR3aa: CASSIRLAESTDTQYF; CDR3nt: TGTGCCAGCAGCATACGGCTAGCGGAAAGCACAGATACGCAGTATTTT; j_gene: TRBJ2-3; v_gene: TRBV6-5; d_gene: TRBD2; abundance: many
CDR3aa: CSVRPGSGQPQHF; CDR3nt: TGCAGCGTCCGACCAGGGTCAGGACAGCCCCAGCATTTT; j_gene: TRBJ1-5; v_gene: TRBV29-1; d_gene: NA; abundance: many
CDR3aa: CATSEPSAHEQFF; CDR3nt: TGTGCCACCAGTGAACCCTCGGCCCATGAGCAGTTCTTC; j_gene: TRBJ2-1; v_gene: TRBV24-1; d_gene: NA; abundance: many
CDR3aa: CASSPIGSARTDTQYF; CDR3nt: TGTGCCAGCAGCCCCATAGGGAGCGCGCGCACAGATACGCAGTATTTT; j_gene: TRBJ2-3; v_gene: TRBV5-6; d_gene: NA; abundance: few
CDR3aa: CASSPNQGNTEAFF; CDR3nt: TGTGCCAGCTCACCTAATCAGGGGAACACTGAAGCTTTCTTT; j_gene: TRBJ1-1; v_gene: TRBV18; d_gene: NA; abundance: many
CDR3aa: CSGNRGTNTEAFF; CDR3nt: TGCAGCGGAAACAGGGGGACGAACACTGAAGCTTTCTTT; j_gene: TRBJ1-1; v_gene: TRBV29-1; d_gene: TRBD1; abundance: many
CDR3aa: CASSDRALTDTQYF; CDR3nt: TGCGCCAGCAGCGATCGGGCTCTCACAGATACGCAGTATTTT; j_gene: TRBJ2-3; v_gene: TRBV5-1; d_gene: NA; abundance: many
CDR3aa: CASSLAASGANVLTF; CDR3nt: TGTGCCAGCAGCTTGGCAGCCTCTGGGGCCAACGTCCTGACTTTC; j_gene: TRBJ2-6; v_gene: TRBV7-6; d_gene: NA; abundance: many
CDR3aa: CASSLNRGSGQPQHF; CDR3nt: TGTGCCAGCAGTTTAAATCGGGGGTCGGGGCAGCCCCAGCATTTT; j_gene: TRBJ1-5; v_gene: TRBV12-3/TRBV12-4; d_gene: NA; abundance: many
CDR3aa: CSVEDLAGELFF; CDR3nt: TGCAGCGTTGAAGATCTAGCCGGGGAGCTGTTTTTT; j_gene: TRBJ2-2; v_gene: TRBV29-1; d_gene: NA; abundance: few
CDR3aa: CASSLEGPNVLTF; CDR3nt: TGTGCCAGCAGTTTAGAGGGGCCTAACGTCCTGACTTTC; j_gene: TRBJ2-6; v_gene: TRBV12-3/TRBV12-4; d_gene: NA; abundance: medium-sized
CDR3aa: CASSQKGIDGYTF; CDR3nt: TGTGCCAGCAGCCAAAAGGGGATCGATGGCTACACCTTC; j_gene: TRBJ1-2; v_gene: TRBV14; d_gene: NA; abundance: many
CDR3aa: CASSLTGDNYGYTF; CDR3nt: TGCGCCAGCAGCTTGACAGGGGATAACTATGGCTACACCTTC; j_gene: TRBJ1-2; v_gene: TRBV5-1; d_gene: TRBD1; abundance: many
CDR3aa: CASSPQGAGTDTQYF; CDR3nt: TGTGCCAGCAGTCCACAGGGGGCTGGCACAGATACGCAGTATTTT; j_gene: TRBJ2-3; v_gene: TRBV28; d_gene: TRBD1; abundance: many
CDR3aa: CSVESEIGSPLHF; CDR3nt: TGCAGCGTTGAGTCGGAGATAGGTTCACCCCTCCACTTT; j_gene: TRBJ1-6; v_gene: TRBV29-1; d_gene: NA; abundance: many
CDR3aa: CASSLGATSTDTQYF; CDR3nt: TGCGCCAGCAGCTTGGGGGCTACCAGCACAGATACGCAGTATTTT; j_gene: TRBJ2-3; v_gene: TRBV5-1; d_gene: NA; abundance: NA
CDR3aa: CASRLLATTDTQYF; CDR3nt: TGTGCCAGCAGACTACTAGCGACCACAGATACGCAGTATTTT; j_gene: TRBJ2-3; v_gene: TRBV2; d_gene: TRBD2; abundance: many
CDR3aa: CSAALAISYNEQFF; CDR3nt: TGCAGTGCTGCTCTAGCGATCTCCTACAATGAGCAGTTCTTC; j_gene: TRBJ2-1; v_gene: TRBV20-1; d_gene: NA; abundance: medium-sized